These T cell receptor beta chains were read from a single sample in a study of CD8 T cells in ankylosing spondylitis. TCRdb ran MiXCR on the 5' RACE reads and lists one entry per CDR3 protein. The sample includes roughly 190,000 distinct CDR3 sequences, around 13% of them seen just once. What was sequenced was blood, either unsorted or a sorted T cell fraction (not recorded which). The receptors here all came from a male donor with ankylosing spondylitis or in good health (not recorded which). Each CDR3 is given with its conserved first and last residue. D genes are given only for firm matches. The listing skips clone size in some rows; elsewhere it reads once, few, many or a size class.

J	D	V	size	CDR3	DNA
TRBJ2-1	TRBD1	TRBV3-1	few	CASSQGTGVIYNEQFF	TGTGCCAGCAGCCAAGGGACAGGGGTGATCTACAATGAGCAGTTCTTC
TRBJ2-4	NA	TRBV29-1	NA	CSAKPSAKNIQYF	TGCAGCGCAAAACCTTCAGCCAAAAACATTCAGTACTTC
TRBJ1-1	NA	TRBV12-3/TRBV12-4	NA	CASSHEFTNTEAFF	TGTGCCAGCAGCCACGAATTCACCAACACTGAAGCTTTCTTT
TRBJ1-4	NA	TRBV6-5	few	CASSYYGSNEKLFF	TGTGCCAGCAGTTACTACGGCAGTAATGAAAAACTGTTTTTT
TRBJ2-1	NA	TRBV3-1	few	CASSQGSYYNEQFF	TGTGCCAGCAGCCAAGGGTCGTATTACAATGAGCAGTTCTTC
TRBJ2-1	NA	TRBV30	NA	CAWSYVSSYNEQFF	TGTGCCTGGAGCTATGTGAGCTCCTACAATGAGCAGTTCTTC
TRBJ2-5	TRBD1	TRBV7-9	many	CASSAGQGGGETQYF	TGTGCCAGCAGCGCCGGACAGGGAGGAGGAGAGACCCAGTACTTC
TRBJ2-7	NA	TRBV4-1	many	CASSQDGQYEQYF	TGCGCCAGCAGCCAAGATGGACAGTACGAGCAGTACTTC
TRBJ2-1	TRBD2	TRBV7-2	NA	CASSSRTSGSLEQFF	TGTGCCAGCAGCTCGAGGACTAGCGGGAGCCTTGAGCAGTTCTTC
TRBJ1-1	TRBD1	TRBV5-5	many	CASSFLPGQGGNTEAFF	TGTGCCAGCAGCTTTCTACCGGGACAGGGGGGGAACACTGAAGCTTTCTTT
TRBJ2-5	TRBD2	TRBV4-2	NA	CASSISAGDPHTQYF	TGTGCCAGTAGTATTTCAGCGGGAGATCCCCATACCCAGTACTTC
TRBJ2-7	TRBD2	TRBV12-3/TRBV12-4	NA	CASSWGLAGTYEQYF	TGTGCCAGCAGTTGGGGACTAGCGGGGACCTACGAGCAGTACTTC
TRBJ1-3	NA	TRBV12-3/TRBV12-4	many	CASSPLGNTIYF	TGTGCCAGCAGTCCCCTTGGAAACACCATATATTTT
TRBJ1-2	NA	TRBV5-6	NA	CASSSWRFYGYTF	TGTGCCAGCAGCTCGTGGCGTTTCTATGGCTACACCTTC
TRBJ2-7	NA	TRBV5-6	NA	CASSFDGTEQYF	TGTGCCAGCAGTTTCGACGGAACCGAGCAGTACTTC
TRBJ1-2	NA	TRBV24-1	NA	CATSDLSGSLGYGYTF	TGTGCCACCAGTGATTTGTCGGGAAGTCTTGGCTATGGCTACACCTTC
TRBJ1-1	NA	TRBV27	NA	CASSRGGRTEAFF	TGTGCCAGCAGTCGTGGGGGGCGTACTGAAGCTTTCTTT
TRBJ2-1	NA	TRBV5-1	many	CASSLGGSFYNEQFF	TGCGCCAGCAGCTTGGGCGGTTCATTCTACAATGAGCAGTTCTTC
TRBJ2-2	NA	TRBV6-4	NA	CASSDSAGNTGELFF	TGTGCCAGCAGTGACTCAGCAGGGAACACCGGGGAGCTGTTTTTT
TRBJ1-2	TRBD1	TRBV12-3/TRBV12-4	NA	CASSFAGTGGGYTF	TGTGCCAGCAGTTTCGCCGGGACAGGTGGTGGCTACACCTTC